The 3 T cell receptor beta chains below come from one sample, sequenced in a study of CD8+ T cells in alopecia areata. Reverse transcribed after extraction, RNA yielded cDNA as the sequencing template. The table came from immunoSEQ multiplex PCR; TCRdb's copy has only in-frame clones and leaves some out. Listed for the sample are about 120,000 clones, none seen a single time. The sequenced material came from lesional skin. All receptors come from a C3H/HeJ mouse with alopecia areata. For the strain, the MHC haplotype given is H2-k.

With respect to this clone: Genes and germline are mouse. The CDR3 is cut off 4 residues early in the read; its end comes from the germline J gene. V gene TRBV13-2 combines with J gene TRBJ2-7; 10 bases are a match to TRBD2. After removal of 0 bases from V and 3 bases from J, the junction contained 6 bases not matched to a gene. This CDR3 spans 16 amino acids. The germline V gene encodes CDR1 NNHNN and CDR2 SYGAGS (reference sequence). The CDR3: CASGDADWGALYEQYF. The sequenced CDR3 bases are TGTGCCAGCGGTGATGCAGACTGGGGGGCCCTCTAT.

This clone occurred a few times. Gene names refer to mouse genes. Read sequence stops 4 residues before the CDR3 end, and the germline J gene provides the missing end. The V call is TRBV13-2, the J call TRBJ2-4, with TRBD2 matching over 10 bases. Germline trimming cut 1 base from V and 1 base from J; bases unmatched to any gene: 3. Germline V lookup: CDR1 NNHNN, CDR2 SYGAGS (reference sequence). CDR3 length: 16 residues. CDR3 bases read: TGTGCCAGCGGTGATTTCTGGGGGGGCGGTCAAAAC. It codes for CASGDFWGGGQN. The CDR3 in full is CASGDFWGGGQNTLYF.

As regards this clone: Genes and germline come from the mouse. The observed sequence ends 4 residues before the CDR3 terminus, with the missing tail filled in from the germline J gene. The rearrangement links TRBV17 to TRBJ2-2; possibly TRBD1 for D (6 bases). V was clipped by 3 bases and J by 0 bases, with 8 bases between them. Germline V gene lookup returns CDR1 MNHDT and CDR2 YYDKIL. The CDR3 is made up of 15 amino acids. CDR3 loop: CASSSHRANTGQLYF. CDR3 DNA, as far as it was read: TGTGCTAGCAGTAGCCACAGGGCAAACACCGGG.